The following is a TCR beta chain sequence with its context. The data are from a study of sequential checkpoint blockade in melanoma. The wider study: Patients were randomized 1:1 to nivolumab-then-ipilimumab or ipilimumab-then-nivolumab first-line. After both sequences, patients received maintenance nivolumab.

Repertoires were generated with immunoSEQ multiplex PCR, while TCRdb's copy carries only in-frame clones and drops some. The data show some 19,000 clones, 55% to 75% seen once. The trim removed 2 bases at V and 3 bases at J, leaving 8 bases unmatched. This CDR3 has 15 residues. Germline-derived CDR1 and CDR2 are SQVTM and ANQGSEA. Treatment defined: randomized to nivolumab then ipilimumab (arm A) or the reverse (arm B). DNA-damaging chemotherapy had not been given to any patient beforehand. From thawed PBMCs, live CD3+CD8+ cells negative for CD19 and CD56 were sorted. The origin of this receptor is a human donor with melanoma. The sequencing here drew on CD8+ T cells sorted from blood (inferred from file names), taken from a patient given nivolumab and ipilimumab in sequence. The gene calls are TRBV29-1 and TRBJ2-7; TRBD1 matches 9 bases. CDR3 DNA: TGCAGCGTTGAATTAGGGGACAGGGTTAACTACGAGCAGTACTTC. Its protein is CSVELGDRVNYEQYF.